Listed here is a single T cell receptor (beta chain). Its antigen is unknown. No base quality information exists; no much larger clone differs at one position. The sample belongs to a study of T cell repertoires in MIS-A myocarditis (dated by TCRdb to 2022 to 2024). Amplification of TCRbeta CDR3 regions relied on the immunoSEQ bias-controlled multiplex PCR, followed by high-throughput sequencing. Per the source publication's procedure: CDR3 sequences were collapsed and filtered with the immunoSEQ vendor pipeline, and the abundance and frequency of each unique TCRbeta CDR3 were thereby quantified. Dominant CDR3 amino acid sequences were clustered with SARS-CoV-2-specific ImmuneCODE TCRbeta sequences by CD-HIT at a 90% global sequence identity threshold. Clones at frequencies from 0.1 to 1 were categorized as hyperexpanded, and clones at frequencies from 0.01 to 0.1 were categorized as large. MiXCR was used to confirm CDR3 amino acid sequences and V and J gene assignments of dominant clones. The R stringdist package was used to calculate Levenshtein distances between the patient clonotypes and the ImmuneCODE hits. Here the immuneACCESS table is served through TCRdb, limited to in-frame sequences with V and J called. Missing clones are a known gap in these copies; in checked studies unresolved V genes cover under half, and the rest lacks a known reason. V and J calls and clone size are as listed in that table; D and trimming were resolved from the DNA. The sample has around 12,000 clones on record, approximately 80% of them singletons. The ten largest clones capture around 30% of the sample.

The QIAamp DNA FFPE kit was used to extract genomic DNA from formalin-fixed paraffin-embedded autopsy tissue. V loses 8 bases of germline sequence and J loses 5 bases, and the interval between the two ends is 21 bases. Spanning cysteine to phenylalanine, the CDR3 consists of 15 amino acids. Just the 45-base CDR3 DNA is kept, in frame starting at base 1. The CDR1 and CDR2 encoded by the germline V gene are SGHTA and FQGNSA. The sample taken for sequencing was right ventricle heart tissue obtained at autopsy. Reading the label with the study, this specimen's cell subset or site is: cardiac tissue sample (left or right ventricle, interventricular septum, or pericardium). This clonotype originated in a young man with fulminant myocarditis from multisystem inflammatory syndrome in adults (MIS-A) after COVID-19. The sequence links TRBV7-2 to TRBJ1-1; the D gene is perhaps TRBD1, from 5 matching bases. The DNA is TGTGCCAGCCGAGGAACAGGCAGGACCCGGACTGAAGCTTTCTTT. Its protein product is CASRGTGRTRTEAFF.